This TCR beta chain was retrieved from a study of control samples from healthy donors and cancer patients. Only in-frame clones appear in the TCRdb table, and some are missing; sequencing was by immunoSEQ multiplex PCR. Of about 74,000 clones in the sample, around nine tenths were seen once. This CDR3 has 14 residues. Trimming stripped 6 bases from V and 1 base from J, with 10 bases between. From germline, CDR1 is SNHLY and CDR2 FYNNEI. This chain uses TRBV2 with TRBJ1-5; no reliable D call. The TCR was taken from a woman aged 45-65 years in good health. Sequenced: blood. CDR3 protein: CASRGTLSNQPQHF. CDR3 sequence (DNA): TGTGCCAGCAGGGGTACGCTGAGCAATCAGCCCCAGCATTTT.